A selection of T cell receptor beta chains follows, all from one sample in a study of OX40 agonist ivuxolimab in advanced cancers. Using immunoSEQ multiplex PCR, the repertoire was profiled, and TCRdb retains in-frame clones only, with some absent. The sample includes some 81,000 clones, roughly 87% of them seen just once. The sample here was CD4+ or CD8+ T cells sorted from blood, taken in a trial of the OX40 agonist ivuxolimab. The source of these receptors is an adult with an advanced solid tumor such as melanoma, head and neck, liver or kidney cancer. Each CDR3 is given with its conserved first and last residue. Fields, in order: D gene, clone size, V gene, J gene, CDR3 protein, CDR3 DNA. A D gene is named only where the DNA matches it firmly. For some rows the clone size is stated as once, few or many, or as a class when expanded; others skip it.

>NA|NA|TRBV7-2|TRBJ2-5
CASSLGAPRREWTQYF
TGTGCCAGCAGCTTAGGGGCCCCCAGGCGGGAATGGACCCAGTACTTC
>TRBD2|NA|TRBV5-1|TRBJ2-1
CASSEGREFHNEQFF
TGCGCCAGCAGCGAGGGGCGGGAGTTCCACAATGAGCAGTTCTTC
>TRBD1|NA|TRBV6-1|TRBJ2-7
CASGRGQGNREQYF
TGTGCCAGCGGGCGAGGACAGGGGAATCGCGAGCAGTACTTC
>NA|NA|TRBV2|TRBJ2-5
CASTKRGETQYF
TGTGCCAGCACCAAGAGAGGGGAGACCCAGTACTTC
>NA|NA|TRBV21-1|TRBJ2-3
CASSPGGVEVRTDTQYF
TGTGCCAGCAGCCCGGGGGGAGTAGAAGTCCGCACAGATACGCAGTATTTT
>NA|NA|TRBV18|TRBJ1-4
CASSPLQAATNEKLFF
TGTGCCAGCTCACCACTACAGGCCGCAACTAATGAAAAACTGTTTTTT
>TRBD2|NA|TRBV10-2|TRBJ2-7
CASSSPAGGEYEQYF
TGCGCCAGCAGCTCCCCGGCGGGGGGTGAATACGAGCAGTACTTC
>NA|NA|TRBV11-2|TRBJ1-1
CASSLDLRTNTEAFF
TGTGCCAGCAGCTTAGATTTGAGGACTAACACTGAAGCTTTCTTT
>NA|NA|TRBV28|TRBJ1-1
CASRGGRLFDTEAFF
TGTGCCAGCAGGGGGGGGCGGTTGTTTGACACTGAAGCTTTCTTT
>NA|NA|TRBV6-1|TRBJ1-2
CASSEAGGPYGYTF
TGTGCCAGCAGTGAAGCTGGGGGACCCTATGGCTACACCTTC
>NA|NA|TRBV20-1|TRBJ1-2
CSARGQERYTF
TGCAGTGCTAGAGGGCAGGAACGCTACACCTTC
>TRBD1|once|TRBV5-1|TRBJ1-2
CASSSGTGYYGYTF
TGCGCCAGCAGCTCGGGGACAGGATACTATGGCTACACCTTC
>TRBD2|NA|TRBV10-2|TRBJ2-5
CASSGLAGGQETQYF
TGCGCCAGCAGTGGTTTAGCGGGGGGGCAGGAGACCCAGTACTTC
>TRBD1|once|TRBV11-2|TRBJ1-2
CASSLTRQGDYGYTF
TGTGCCAGCAGCTTAACCCGACAGGGTGACTATGGCTACACCTTC
>NA|NA|TRBV18|TRBJ2-7
CASSLKENSYEQYF
TGTGCCAGCTCTTTAAAGGAAAACTCCTACGAGCAGTACTTC
>TRBD2|NA|TRBV18|TRBJ2-3
CASSPLVPGGTDTQYF
TGTGCCAGCTCACCACTGGTGCCGGGAGGTACAGATACGCAGTATTTT
>TRBD1|few|TRBV5-1|TRBJ2-1
CASSLTRTGGRDEQFF
TGCGCCAGCAGCTTGACTAGGACAGGGGGCCGGGATGAGCAGTTCTTC
>TRBD1|NA|TRBV29-1|TRBJ1-1
CSVPGQGLNTEAFF
TGCAGCGTCCCAGGACAGGGGTTGAACACTGAAGCTTTCTTT
>NA|NA|TRBV6-1|TRBJ2-2
CASSLQQGTGELFF
TGTGCCAGCAGTCTACAACAGGGAACCGGGGAGCTGTTTTTT
>NA|NA|TRBV5-6|TRBJ2-3
CASSVWEGAYTDTQYF
TGTGCCAGCAGCGTTTGGGAGGGGGCGTACACAGATACGCAGTATTTT
>NA|NA|TRBV6-1|TRBJ2-6
CASSEYGTSGANVLTF
TGTGCCAGCAGTGAGTACGGGACCTCTGGGGCCAACGTCCTAACTTTC
>NA|few|TRBV5-8|TRBJ1-1
CASSSQIHRGNTEAFF
TGTGCCAGCAGCTCACAAATCCATCGGGGGAACACTGAAGCTTTCTTT
>NA|NA|TRBV6-5|TRBJ2-3
CASSPHRTGTDTQYF
TGTGCCAGCAGTCCGCACCGGACTGGCACAGATACGCAGTATTTT
>NA|NA|TRBV4-1|TRBJ1-1
CASSQAGGWRSNTEAFF
TGCGCCAGCAGCCAGGCTGGGGGCTGGAGGTCGAACACTGAAGCTTTCTTT
>NA|NA|TRBV6-5|TRBJ1-1
CASSYSSAVMNTEAFF
TGTGCCAGCAGTTACTCATCGGCGGTGATGAACACTGAAGCTTTCTTT
>TRBD1|NA|TRBV27|TRBJ2-1
CASSLFIGTGGNNEQFF
TGTGCCAGCAGTTTGTTCATCGGGACAGGGGGAAACAATGAGCAGTTCTTC
>TRBD1|NA|TRBV5-6|TRBJ1-1
CASSAGTGAVSFF
TGTGCCAGCAGCGCCGGGACAGGGGCTGTGTCTTTCTTT
>NA|NA|TRBV7-9|TRBJ2-5
CASSPRQGLGETQYF
TGTGCCAGCAGCCCGAGACAGGGACTTGGAGAGACCCAGTACTTC
>NA|NA|TRBV7-3|TRBJ2-2
CASSLQLRGGTGELFF
TGTGCCAGCAGCTTGCAACTGCGGGGCGGCACCGGGGAGCTGTTTTTT
>TRBD2|once|TRBV27|TRBJ2-3
CASKGLAGVGQSF
TGTGCCAGCAAGGGACTAGCGGGAGTAGGTCAGAGTTTT
>NA|few|TRBV19|TRBJ1-5
CASSIQGQPQHF
TGTGCCAGTAGTATCCAGGGACAGCCCCAGCATTTT
>NA|NA|TRBV29-1|TRBJ1-2
CSVGDRAHGYTF
TGCAGCGTGGGCGACAGAGCACATGGCTACACCTTC
>NA|NA|TRBV19|TRBJ1-3
CASSINGPALNTIYF
TGTGCCAGTAGTATTAACGGGCCAGCCCTAAACACCATATATTTT
>NA|NA|TRBV9|TRBJ2-2
CASSVAPAYRKTGELFF
TGTGCCAGCAGCGTAGCTCCGGCGTACAGGAAAACCGGGGAGCTGTTTTTT
>NA|NA|TRBV10-3|TRBJ2-3
CATGVVASTSTDTQYF
TGTGCCACCGGGGTGGTAGCGTCCACTAGCACAGATACGCAGTATTTT
>NA|once|TRBV21-1|TRBJ1-1
CASSKKGWDSGPNTEAFF
TGTGCCAGCAGCAAAAAAGGTTGGGACAGCGGTCCTAACACTGAAGCTTTCTTT
>NA|NA|TRBV7-9|TRBJ2-7
CASSFGDPSYEQYF
TGTGCCAGCAGCTTTGGGGACCCCTCCTACGAGCAGTACTTC
>NA|NA|TRBV5-5|TRBJ2-7
CASSPSLGFSYEQYF
TGTGCCAGCAGCCCCTCCTTGGGGTTCTCCTACGAGCAGTACTTC
>NA|NA|TRBV12-5|TRBJ2-7
CASGLGQNYEQYF
TGTGCTAGTGGTTTGGGGCAGAACTACGAGCAGTACTTC
>NA|NA|TRBV5-4|TRBJ2-7
CASSLGGQEAAYEQYF
TGTGCCAGCAGCTTGGGGGGCCAGGAGGCGGCCTACGAGCAGTACTTC
>NA|NA|TRBV6-4|TRBJ2-1
CASSAGAGTYNEQFF
TGTGCCAGCTCGGCTGGCGCGGGGACCTACAATGAGCAGTTCTTC
>TRBD1|NA|TRBV7-3|TRBJ2-3
CASSRRQGAMDTQYF
TGTGCCAGCAGCCGCCGACAGGGGGCTATGGATACGCAGTATTTT